A single sample gave rise to the 16 T cell receptor beta chains below, sequenced in a study of blood T cell repertoires in COVID-19. Method: immunoSEQ multiplex PCR; TCRdb's copy keeps in-frame clones and lacks some. Among almost 50,000 clones listed, 70% to 85% were seen once. Sequencing was performed on peripheral blood. These receptors originate from a man aged 65-85 years with acute or convalescent COVID-19.

This clone showed up just a few times. The gene calls are TRBV9 and TRBJ2-3, with 8 bases identical to TRBD1. The germline V gene has CDR1 SGDLS and CDR2 YYNGEE. The CDR3 loop spans 16 amino acids. J gave up 2 bases and V 4 bases, and 9 bases lay outside the gene matches. CDR3 DNA: TGTGCCAGCAGCCCACGACAGGGGCCGTCCACAGATACGCAGTATTTT. It is translated as CASSPRQGPSTDTQYF.

This chain joins TRBV11-2 and TRBJ2-7; 8 bases map to TRBD1. The CDR3 consists of 15 residues. Trimming took 5 bases from V and 0 from J; bases not matched to a gene: 6. Per germline, CDR1 SGHAT and CDR2 FQNNGV. CDR3: CASSGGQGNSYEQYF. CDR3 bases: TGTGCCAGCAGCGGAGGACAGGGAAACTCCTACGAGCAGTACTTC.

This chain links TRBV23-1 with TRBJ1-5; no clear D gene. TRBV23-1 is placed among ORFs of uncertain function. Trimming removed 5 bases at V and 1 base at J, with 15 bases between. This CDR3 is built from 16 residues. Here the CDR3 reads CASSGPNFRSNQPQHF. The DNA of the CDR3 is TGCGCCAGCAGTGGGCCGAATTTCAGAAGCAATCAGCCCCAGCATTTT.

Only one count was recorded for this clone. This chain links TRBV5-1 with TRBJ1-6; 7 nucleotides agree with TRBD1. This CDR3 comprises 18 residues. Germline V gene sequence: CDR1 SGHRS, CDR2 YFSETQ. Germline trimming cut 1 base from V and 0 bases from J; bases unmatched to any gene: 7. The DNA for the CDR3 is TGCGCCAGCAGCTTGAGGGACAGCGTTAGCTCCTATAATTCACCCCTCCACTTT. As protein: CASSLRDSVSSYNSPLHF.

This clone was seen a handful of times. The DNA for the CDR3 is TGTGCCAGCATGCAAGGGACAGGGAATCAGCCCCAGCATTTT. It encodes CASMQGTGNQPQHF. The J gene is TRBJ1-5, the V gene TRBV2, with 9 bases that match TRBD1. CDR1 and CDR2 from the germline V gene are SNHLY and FYNNEI. CDR3 length equals 14 residues. Trimming at V came to 7 bases and at J to 4 bases, leaving 5 bases not matched to a gene.

This clone was observed a single time. The chain has TRBV19 and TRBJ1-2, with 10 bases lining up with TRBD1. CDR1 and CDR2 (germline): LNHDA, SQIVND (reference sequence). Germline trimming cut 6 bases from V and 8 bases from J; bases unmatched to any gene: 9. This CDR3 is built from 14 residues. CDR3 in amino acids: CASSSGQGSSGYTF. CDR3 coding DNA: TGTGCCAGTAGCTCGGGACAGGGGAGTTCGGGCTACACCTTC.

The genes are TRBV5-6 and TRBJ2-3, with 7 bases lining up with TRBD2. V lost 1 base to trimming and J lost 6 bases; unmatched junction nucleotides: 2. This CDR3 has 13 residues. CDR1 SGHDT and CDR2 YYEEEE come from the germline V gene. The CDR3 region is CASSLTSADTQYF. The CDR3 DNA follows: TGTGCCAGCAGCTTGACTAGCGCCGATACGCAGTATTTT. Full variable domain (rest looked up from reference TRBV5-6 and TRBJ2-3): DAGVTQSPTHLIKTRGQQVTLRCSPKSGHDTVSWYQQALGQGPQFIFQYYEEEERQRGNFPDRFSGHQFPNYSSELNVNALLLGDSALYLCASSLTSADTQYFGPGTRLTVL.

This clone has more than one count but fewer than ten. The chain carries TRBV29-1 and TRBJ2-2; 7 bases agree with TRBD1. Germline trimming cut 1 base from V and 6 bases from J; bases unmatched to any gene: 5. The CDR3 is 14 residues long. Germline CDR1 reads SQVTM; CDR2 reads ANQGSEA. CDR3 region: CSVEGGTGAGELFF. In DNA form, the CDR3 reads TGCAGCGTTGAAGGCGGAACAGGGGCCGGGGAGCTGTTTTTT.

The chain combines TRBV7-8 with TRBJ2-5, with TRBD2 matching over 14 bases. CDR1 SGHVS and CDR2 FQNEAQ come from the germline V gene. The V and J ends lost 3 bases and 4 bases, in that order; junction bases with no gene match: 4. This CDR3 comprises 16 residues. The CDR3: CASSFGGTSGGETQYF. The CDR3, as DNA: TGTGCCAGCAGCTTCGGGGGGACTAGCGGGGGAGAGACCCAGTACTTC.

The rearrangement uses TRBV6-2 or TRBV6-3 and TRBJ2-2, with TRBD2 matching 10 bases. Looked up from germline, CDR1 is MNHEY and CDR2 is SVGEGT. After removal of 6 bases from V and 7 bases from J, the junction contained 8 bases not matched to a gene. This CDR3 has 15 residues. CDR3 bases: TGTGCCAGCAGCCCCAAGCGGGGGGGCAACGGGGAGCTGTTTTTT. Amino acid sequence: CASSPKRGGNGELFF.

The chain has TRBV7-2 and TRBJ2-7; 10 bases map to TRBD2. CDR1 and CDR2 (germline): SGHTA, FQGNSA. This CDR3 comprises 19 residues. Trimming at V came to 2 bases and at J to 2 bases, leaving 15 bases not matched to a gene. CDR3 region: CASSLIGLAGVPVPYEQYF. The CDR3 DNA reads TGTGCCAGCAGCTTAATTGGGCTAGCGGGAGTTCCAGTCCCCTACGAGCAGTACTTC.

This chain uses TRBV6-2 or TRBV6-3 with TRBJ2-7; TRBD2 matches 7 bases. In germline, CDR1 is MNHEY, CDR2 SVGEGT. J was trimmed by 2 bases and V by 3 bases; bases with no gene match: 4. The CDR3 spans 14 residues. CDR3 amino acids: CASSYSSGPYEQYF. The CDR3 region has the DNA TGTGCCAGCAGTTATAGTAGCGGGCCCTACGAGCAGTACTTC.

The J gene is TRBJ2-1, the V gene TRBV4-1, with 13 bases fitting TRBD2. This CDR3 is built from 19 residues. V shed 0 bases and J 4 bases; nucleotides not matched to a gene: 9. CDR1 and CDR2 (germline): MGHRA, YSYEKL. The CDR3 sequence is CASSQEQLAGGSIYNEQFF. CDR3 DNA: TGCGCCAGCAGCCAAGAACAACTAGCGGGGGGGTCAATTTACAATGAGCAGTTCTTC.

The rearrangement joins TRBV19 to TRBJ1-5; D is possibly TRBD1 (6 bases). V dropped 4 bases and J dropped 3 bases, with 16 bases sitting between them. In germline, CDR1 is LNHDA, CDR2 SQIVND (reference sequence). CDR3 length: 16 amino acids. Here the CDR3 reads CASSTGTRGNNQPQHF. The CDR3 DNA reads TGTGCCAGTAGTACCGGGACAAGGGGGAACAATCAGCCCCAGCATTTT. The full variable domain, its missing parts supplied by reference TRBV19 and TRBJ1-5, is DGGITQSPKYLFRKEGQNVTLSCEQNLNHDAMYWYRQDPGQGLRLIYYSQIVNDFQKGDIAEGYSVSREKKESFPLTVTSAQKNPTAFYLCASSTGTRGNNQPQHFGDGTRLSIL.

The chain uses TRBV10-3 and TRBJ1-2, with TRBD1 identical over 10 bases. V lost 3 bases to trimming and J lost 6 bases; unmatched junction nucleotides: 7. Looked up from germline, CDR1 is ENHRY and CDR2 is SYGVKD. CDR3 length equals 15 residues. The CDR3 is CAISDLGQGWDGYTF. The CDR3 coding sequence is TGTGCCATCAGTGATTTGGGACAGGGGTGGGATGGCTACACCTTC.

The genes are TRBV7-2 and TRBJ2-7; tentative D call: TRBD2 (5 bases). The V gene's germline CDR1 is SGHTA and CDR2 FQGNSA. V lost 4 bases and J lost 3, with 16 bases in between. The CDR3 totals 15 residues. CDR3 sequence reads: CASSSVGLEIYEQYF. CDR3 bases: TGTGCCAGCAGCTCCGTAGGACTGGAGATCTACGAGCAGTACTTC.